What follows are 30 T cell receptor beta chains derived from one specimen sequenced in a study of blood T cell repertoires in COVID-19. Libraries were prepared by immunoSEQ multiplex PCR; TCRdb keeps only in-frame clonotypes and omits some of them. The sample holds approximately 530,000 clones, about 89% seen once. Sequenced input: peripheral blood. The origin of the receptors is a woman in her forties or fifties with COVID-19, enrolled during active disease.

The genes are TRBV4-1 and TRBJ1-2; D might be TRBD1 (6 bases). The CDR3 covers 14 residues. Germline CDR1 MGHRA, CDR2 YSYEKL. The V gene lost 4 bases and the J gene lost 7 bases, with 16 bases spanning the gap. CDR3 nucleotides: TGCGCCAGCAGCCCGACCCAGGGGATAGGTGGCTACACCTTC. Protein sequence: CASSPTQGIGGYTF.

The V and J genes are TRBV7-3 and TRBJ2-1, with 8 bases lining up with TRBD2. Germline V CDR1 and CDR2: SGHTA, FQGTGA. This CDR3 comprises 15 residues. The V and J ends lost 5 bases and 8 bases, in that order; junction bases with no gene match: 11. CDR3 in amino acids: CASSPIGGGLDEQFF. DNA of the CDR3: TGTGCCAGCAGCCCGATCGGGGGGGGCTTGGATGAGCAGTTCTTC.

The chain recombines TRBV6-1 with TRBJ1-5; D is perhaps TRBD1 (6 bases). The V and J ends lost 2 bases and 7 bases respectively, with 9 bases between them. Germline V gives CDR1 MNHNS, CDR2 SASEGT. The CDR3 length is 13 residues. CDR3 sequence (DNA): TGTGCCAGCAGTGAATTGAGGGGGCAGCCCCAGCATTTT. It yields the protein CASSELRGQPQHF.

The V call is TRBV7-6, the J call TRBJ2-5; 9 positions match TRBD1. Germline V gene data show CDR1 as SGHVS and CDR2 as FNYEAQ. Trimming at V came to 4 bases and at J to 5 bases, leaving 11 bases not matched to a gene. The CDR3 length is 16 residues. The CDR3 region is CASSSSGDRGDETQYF. CDR3 sequence (DNA): TGTGCCAGCAGCTCTAGCGGCGACAGGGGGGACGAGACCCAGTACTTC.

The J gene is TRBJ2-1, the V gene TRBV19, with TRBD2 as a possible D gene (6 bases). Germline values: CDR1 LNHDA, CDR2 SQIVND (reference sequence). The CDR3 is 14 amino acids. Trimming took off 3 bases at V and 8 bases at J, with 14 bases between the two ends. CDR3 region: CASSIQGGGDEQFF. In DNA form, the CDR3 reads TGTGCCAGTAGTATCCAGGGAGGTGGAGATGAGCAGTTCTTC.

The chain uses TRBV27 and TRBJ2-2, with 7 bases identical to TRBD2. Germline V gene sequence: CDR1 MNHEY, CDR2 SMNVEV (reference sequence). The V and J ends lost 4 bases and 2 bases, in that order; junction bases with no gene match: 4. This CDR3 region has 15 residues. The CDR3 DNA reads as TGTGCCAGCAGTTCAGAGCGGGGAAACACCGGGGAGCTGTTTTTT. This translates into CASSSERGNTGELFF.

This chain uses TRBV12-3 or TRBV12-4 with TRBJ2-3; D ambiguous. The CDR3 has 11 amino acids. Trimming stripped 4 bases from V and 6 bases from J, with 5 bases between. This CDR3 is CASSWADTQYF. Here the CDR3 DNA reads TGTGCCAGCAGTTGGGCTGATACGCAGTATTTT.

The chain carries TRBV27 and TRBJ1-5, with D possibly TRBD1 on 5 matching bases. The CDR3 spans 16 residues. Germline V gene lookup returns CDR1 MNHEY and CDR2 SMNVEV (reference sequence). V was shortened by 5 bases and J by 9 bases, with 23 bases between the two germline ends. The CDR3: CASSPMGNTGFGPQHF. The DNA of the CDR3 is TGTGCCAGCAGTCCTATGGGGAATACAGGTTTCGGGCCCCAGCATTTT.

As for this clone: The identical CDR3 is also encoded by other nucleotide sequences in the sample. This chain links TRBV27 with TRBJ1-2, with 7 bases matching TRBD1. The V gene end was trimmed by 6 bases and the J gene end by 2 bases; junction bases not matched to a gene: 6. Germline V gives CDR1 MNHEY, CDR2 SMNVEV (reference sequence). This CDR3 has 14 residues. CDR3 sequence: CASRPTGANYGYTF. The CDR3 DNA follows: TGTGCCAGCAGACCCACAGGGGCGAACTATGGCTACACCTTC.

The gene calls are TRBV3-1 (or the pseudogene TRBV3-2) and TRBJ1-2; a possible D gene is TRBD1 (5 bases). Germline CDR1 is LGHDT and CDR2 is YNNKEL (reference sequence). Trimming shortened V by 0 bases and J by 10 bases, and 12 bases separated the two germline ends. This CDR3 spans 13 amino acids. The CDR3 bases are TGTGCCAGCAGCCAAGATCCTTCGACAGACTACACCTTC. Translated: CASSQDPSTDYTF.

This clone is a singleton in its sample. The V call is TRBV19, the J call TRBJ2-3, with D possibly being TRBD1 (7 bases). The V gene lost 2 bases and the J gene lost 6 bases, with 18 bases spanning the gap. The CDR3 extends over 16 amino acids. The germline CDR1 and CDR2 sequences are LNHDA and SQIVND (reference sequence). The CDR3 sequence is CASSISSPGGIDTQYF. Here the CDR3 DNA reads TGTGCCAGTAGTATATCAAGCCCAGGGGGGATTGATACGCAGTATTTT. The full variable domain, completed using reference TRBV19 and TRBJ2-3, is DGGITQSPKYLFRKEGQNVTLSCEQNLNHDAMYWYRQDPGQGLRLIYYSQIVNDFQKGDIAEGYSVSREKKESFPLTVTSAQKNPTAFYLCASSISSPGGIDTQYFGPGTRLTVL.

This chain joins TRBV12-3 or TRBV12-4 and TRBJ2-1; 8 positions agree with TRBD1. The trim removed 4 bases at V and 5 bases at J, leaving 1 base unmatched. The CDR3 is 13 amino acids. The CDR3 loop is CASSWTGNNEQFF. As DNA, the CDR3 is TGTGCCAGCAGTTGGACAGGGAACAATGAGCAGTTCTTC.

The chain uses TRBV4-1 and TRBJ2-5; TRBD1 matches 7 bases. This CDR3 contains 18 residues. In germline, CDR1 is MGHRA, CDR2 YSYEKL. J gave up 1 base and V 3 bases, and 14 bases lay outside the gene matches. Here the CDR3 DNA reads TGCGCCAGCAGCCATGCCCGACAGGGTCTGAGGTTCCAAGAGACCCAGTACTTC. Translation: CASSHARQGLRFQETQYF.

This rearrangement joins TRBV11-2 to TRBJ2-7, with a weak D call TRBD2 (6 bases). V lost 5 bases to trimming and J lost 5 bases, with 13 bases between them. Germline V gives CDR1 SGHAT, CDR2 FQNNGV. The CDR3 spans 13 residues. CDR3 sequence: CASSHGGYDEQYF. CDR3 sequence (DNA): TGTGCCAGCAGCCATGGAGGGTACGACGAGCAGTACTTC. Using reference TRBV11-2 and TRBJ2-7 for the parts outside the CDR3, the full variable domain is EAGVAQSPRYKIIEKRQSVAFWCNPISGHATLYWYQQILGQGPKLLIQFQNNGVVDDSQLPKDRFSAERLKGVDSTLKIQPAKLEDSAVYLCASSHGGYDEQYFGPGTRLTVT.

This chain connects TRBV11-2 to TRBJ2-2, with D hard to call. In germline, CDR1 is SGHAT, CDR2 FQNNGV. The CDR3 has 15 amino acids. V shed 1 base and J shed 7 bases, with 13 bases lying between them. In DNA, the CDR3 is TGTGCCAGCAGCTTAGTTAGTGGTTCGGGCGGGGAGCTGTTTTTT. Translated, it gives CASSLVSGSGGELFF.

The rearrangement joins TRBV9 to TRBJ1-2; TRBD1 might be the D (5 bases). The germline CDR1 and CDR2 sequences are SGDLS and YYNGEE. V gave up 4 bases and J gave up 3 bases, with 16 bases separating them. This CDR3 has 15 amino acids. The CDR3 spells CASSPNDRSHYGYTF. CDR3 sequence (DNA): TGTGCCAGCAGCCCAAATGACAGATCACACTATGGCTACACCTTC.

The rearrangement uses TRBV5-1 and TRBJ1-2; 7 bases match TRBD1. Germline V lookup: CDR1 SGHRS, CDR2 YFSETQ. This CDR3 is 16 amino acids long. The V gene end was trimmed by 4 bases and the J gene end by 0 bases; junction bases not matched to a gene: 9. This CDR3 is CASSSPPGGANYGYTF. CDR3 sequence (DNA): TGCGCCAGCAGCAGTCCCCCAGGGGGAGCTAACTATGGCTACACCTTC.

The gene calls are TRBV30 and TRBJ1-2; D possibly corresponds to TRBD1 (5 bases). V was shortened by 4 bases and J by 7 bases, with 19 bases between the two germline ends. This CDR3 comprises 14 residues. Germline V lookup: CDR1 GTSNPN, CDR2 SVGIG (reference sequence). This CDR3 reads CAWTGGGGLPGYTF. The CDR3 region has the DNA TGTGCCTGGACTGGGGGGGGAGGACTCCCTGGCTACACCTTC.

The V and J genes are TRBV5-1 and TRBJ1-1, with 8 bases that match TRBD1. This CDR3 comprises 15 residues. V shed 3 bases and J 4 bases; nucleotides not matched to a gene: 8. In germline, CDR1 is SGHRS, CDR2 YFSETQ. The CDR3, as DNA: TGCGCCAGCAGCTCCTTCGGAACAGGGGGCACTGAAGCTTTCTTT. Translating gives CASSSFGTGGTEAFF.

A word on this clone: A read error may produce the germline difference seen at one junction end. The chain is built from TRBV12-3 or TRBV12-4 and TRBJ2-2, with D maybe TRBD2 (6 bases). CDR3 length: 12 amino acids. The CDR3: CASSIIAGGLFF. The CDR3 nucleotides are TGTGCCAGCAGTATAATAGCCGGGGGGCTGTTTTTT.

This chain joins TRBV13 and TRBJ2-3; TRBD2 matches 8 bases. The germline V gene encodes CDR1 PRHDT and CDR2 FYEKMQ (reference sequence). With 5 bases clipped from V and 5 bases from J, the junction kept 12 bases outside the gene matches. The CDR3 contains 16 residues. CDR3 coding DNA: TGTGCCAGCAGCCCGGGCACGGGGGGGCTTGGAGATACGCAGTATTTT. Encoded protein: CASSPGTGGLGDTQYF.

The V call is TRBV28, the J call TRBJ2-1, with a weak D call TRBD1 (6 bases). Trimming removed 6 bases at V and 8 bases at J, with 17 bases between. The CDR3 is 14 residues long. Germline V lookup: CDR1 MDHEN, CDR2 SYDVKM. In DNA, the CDR3 is TGTGCCAGCAGGGTACAGGGAAAGAGGTATGAGCAGTTCTTC. Protein: CASRVQGKRYEQFF.

The CDR3 DNA reads as TGTGCCAGAAGCCCAAAAAGGATCTCTACCGAGGCTGAAGCTTTCTTT. Protein product: CARSPKRISTEAEAFF. The chain recombines TRBV7-5 with TRBJ1-1. TRBV7-5 is termed a pseudogene. This CDR3 region has 16 residues.

This rearrangement joins TRBV5-5 to TRBJ1-4; TRBD1 aligns across 9 bases. With V trimmed by 4 bases and J by 2 bases, 15 bases remained unmatched. The CDR3 has 19 amino acids. CDR1 and CDR2 from the germline V gene are SGHKS and YYEKEE (reference sequence). The CDR3 sequence is CASSPTPRGTGSTNEKLFF. In DNA, the CDR3 is TGTGCCAGCAGCCCAACACCCCGGGGGACAGGGTCCACTAATGAAAAACTGTTTTTT.

This sequence joins TRBV5-1 and TRBJ2-1, with 11 bases matching TRBD2. The CDR3 contains 15 residues. Germline-derived CDR1 and CDR2 are SGHRS and YFSETQ. The V and J ends lost 4 bases and 8 bases, in that order; junction bases with no gene match: 8. CDR3 loop: CASSISGGALDEQFF. CDR3 nucleotides: TGCGCCAGCAGCATTAGCGGGGGGGCCTTGGATGAGCAGTTCTTC.

The chain couples TRBV30 to TRBJ1-2, with D tentatively TRBD1 (6 bases). Per germline, CDR1 GTSNPN and CDR2 SVGIG (reference sequence). V shed 0 bases and J shed 7 bases, with 24 bases lying between them. This CDR3 comprises 17 residues. The CDR3 reads CAWSVWAGVYQRFGYTF. CDR3 bases: TGTGCCTGGAGTGTTTGGGCAGGGGTATATCAAAGGTTTGGCTACACCTTC.

The V and J genes are TRBV6-6 and TRBJ1-5; 8 bases fit TRBD1. This CDR3 spans 16 amino acids. V shed 5 bases, J shed 4 bases, and the junction held 10 bases outside the gene matches. Germline V lookup: CDR1 MNHNY, CDR2 SVGAGI (reference sequence). The CDR3 sequence: CASSPLQGQVNQPQHF. The CDR3 coding sequence is TGTGCCAGCAGTCCGCTTCAGGGACAGGTTAATCAGCCCCAGCATTTT.

The rearrangement uses TRBV9 and TRBJ1-1; D is undetermined. The germline V and J ends were trimmed by 4 bases and 5 bases, with 12 bases remaining between them. Per the germline V gene, CDR1 is SGDLS and CDR2 is YYNGEE. The CDR3 sequence is 13 residues long. Written as DNA, the CDR3 is TGTGCCAGCAGCCCACCCGGGAGGACTGAAGCTTTCTTT. It specifies CASSPPGRTEAFF.

The gene calls are TRBV6-5 and TRBJ1-2, with D maybe TRBD1 (6 bases). CDR3 length: 13 amino acids. V lost 6 bases and J 8 bases, leaving 16 bases between the germline ends. CDR1 MNHEY and CDR2 SVGAGI come from the germline V gene. The CDR3 loop reads CASSLNRAAGYTF. In DNA form, the CDR3 reads TGTGCCAGCAGCCTTAACAGGGCTGCAGGCTACACCTTC.

This chain joins TRBV6-1 and TRBJ1-3; 8 bases align to TRBD1. J was trimmed by 8 bases and V by 2 bases; bases with no gene match: 8. The germline V gene encodes CDR1 MNHNS and CDR2 SASEGT. The length of the CDR3 is 15 residues. CDR3: CASSERGDRFDTIYF. The CDR3 region has the DNA TGTGCCAGCAGTGAAAGGGGGGACAGGTTCGACACCATATATTTT.